The text below deals with one T cell receptor (beta chain). Antigen unknown. The data belong to a study of cytomegalovirus exposure and HLA in healthy donors. Libraries were prepared by immunoSEQ multiplex PCR; TCRdb keeps only in-frame clonotypes and omits some of them. The profile shows tens of thousands of clones, roughly 96% of them singletons. Between the trimmed V and J ends, which lost 5 bases and 0 bases, there was a span of 8 bases. The CDR3 is 14 amino acids. Germline loops: CDR1 MNHEY, CDR2 SMNVEV (reference sequence). Study conclusions and caveats: A list of more than 150 TCR beta chains associated with cytomegalovirus was given.

The chain couples TRBV27 to TRBJ1-3; D unclear. This TCR came from a woman under 30 in good health and CMV-seronegative. The sample consisted of PBMCs. The CDR3 spells CASSEGSSGNTIYF. In nucleotides, the CDR3 is TGTGCCAGCAGTGAAGGGAGCTCTGGAAACACCATATATTTT.